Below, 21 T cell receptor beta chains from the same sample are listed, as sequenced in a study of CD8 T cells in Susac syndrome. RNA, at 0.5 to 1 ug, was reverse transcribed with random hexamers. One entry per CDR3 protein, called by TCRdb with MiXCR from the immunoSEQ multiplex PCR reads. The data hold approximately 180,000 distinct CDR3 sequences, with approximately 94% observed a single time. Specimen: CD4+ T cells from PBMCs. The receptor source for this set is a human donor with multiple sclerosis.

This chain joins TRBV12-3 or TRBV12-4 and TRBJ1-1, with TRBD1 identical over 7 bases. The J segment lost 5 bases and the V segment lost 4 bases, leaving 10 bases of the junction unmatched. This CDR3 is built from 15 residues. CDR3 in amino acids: CASSSDRTLWTEAFF. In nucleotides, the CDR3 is TGTGCCAGCAGTTCGGACAGGACTTTGTGGACTGAAGCTTTCTTT.

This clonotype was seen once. The CDR3 protein is CASSTQPLASTDTQYF. CDR3 DNA: TGTGCCAGCAGTACCCAACCACTGGCTAGCACAGATACGCAGTATTTT. V usage is TRBV12-3 or TRBV12-4 and J usage is TRBJ2-3, with no clear D. V lost 5 bases to trimming and J lost 0 bases, with 15 bases between them. The CDR3 extends over 16 amino acids.

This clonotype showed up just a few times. CDR3 nucleotide sequence: TGTGCCAGCAGGCCCGGACAGGGATACGAGCAGTACTTC. Its translation: CASRPGQGYEQYF. J is TRBJ2-7 and V is TRBV28; 8 nucleotides match TRBD1. CDR1 and CDR2 from the germline V gene are MDHEN and SYDVKM. The CDR3 sequence is 13 residues long. Unmatched junction bases numbered 5, after V lost 6 bases and J lost 4 bases.

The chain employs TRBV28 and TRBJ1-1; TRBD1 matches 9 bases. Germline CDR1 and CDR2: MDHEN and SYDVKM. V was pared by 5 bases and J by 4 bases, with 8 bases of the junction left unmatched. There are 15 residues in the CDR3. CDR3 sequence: CASSDRDRVGTEAFF. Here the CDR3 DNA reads TGTGCCAGCAGTGACCGGGACAGGGTGGGCACTGAAGCTTTCTTT. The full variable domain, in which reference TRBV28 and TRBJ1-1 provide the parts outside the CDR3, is DVKVTQSSRYLVKRTGEKVFLECVQDMDHENMFWYRQDPGLGLRLIYFSYDVKMKEKGDIPEGYSVSREKKERFSLILESASTNQTSMYLCASSDRDRVGTEAFFGQGTRLTVV.

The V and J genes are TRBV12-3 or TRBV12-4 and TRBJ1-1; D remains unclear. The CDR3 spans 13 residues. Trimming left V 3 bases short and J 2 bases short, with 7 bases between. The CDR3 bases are TGTGCCAGCAGTTTTGGTAGCAACACTGAAGCTTTCTTT. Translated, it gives CASSFGSNTEAFF.

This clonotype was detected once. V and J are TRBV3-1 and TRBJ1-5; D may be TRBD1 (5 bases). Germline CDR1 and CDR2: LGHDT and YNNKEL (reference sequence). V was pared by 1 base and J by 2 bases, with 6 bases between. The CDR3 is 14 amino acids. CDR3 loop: CASSQGGGNQPQHF. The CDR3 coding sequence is TGTGCCAGCAGCCAAGGGGGGGGCAATCAGCCCCAGCATTTT.

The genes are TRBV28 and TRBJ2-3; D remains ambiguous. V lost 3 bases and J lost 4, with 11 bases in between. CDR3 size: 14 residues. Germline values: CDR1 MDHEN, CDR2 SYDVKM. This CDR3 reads CASSFLRTADTQYF. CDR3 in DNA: TGTGCCAGCAGTTTCCTCCGAACGGCAGATACGCAGTATTTT.

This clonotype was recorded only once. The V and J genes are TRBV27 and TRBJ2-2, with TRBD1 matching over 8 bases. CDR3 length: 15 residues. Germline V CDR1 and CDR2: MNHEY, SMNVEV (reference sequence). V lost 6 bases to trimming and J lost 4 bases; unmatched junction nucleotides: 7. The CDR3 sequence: CASSPTGAPTGELFF. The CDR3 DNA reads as TGTGCCAGCAGCCCGACAGGGGCCCCCACCGGGGAGCTGTTTTTT.

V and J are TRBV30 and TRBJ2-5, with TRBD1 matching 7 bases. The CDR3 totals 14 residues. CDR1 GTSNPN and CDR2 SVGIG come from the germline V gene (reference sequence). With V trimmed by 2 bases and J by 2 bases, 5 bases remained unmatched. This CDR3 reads CAWSRGQRQETQYF. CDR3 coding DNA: TGTGCCTGGAGTCGGGGACAGCGACAAGAGACCCAGTACTTC.

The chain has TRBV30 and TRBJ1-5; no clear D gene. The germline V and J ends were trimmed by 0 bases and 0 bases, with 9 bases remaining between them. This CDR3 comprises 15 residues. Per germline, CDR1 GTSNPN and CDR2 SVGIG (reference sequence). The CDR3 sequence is CAWSVRLDSNQPQHF. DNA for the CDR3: TGTGCCTGGAGTGTCCGACTGGATAGCAATCAGCCCCAGCATTTT.

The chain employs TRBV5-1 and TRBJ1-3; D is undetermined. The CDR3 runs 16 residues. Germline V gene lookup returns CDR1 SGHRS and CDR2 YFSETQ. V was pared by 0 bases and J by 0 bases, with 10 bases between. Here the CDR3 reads CASSLDHSLSGNTIYF. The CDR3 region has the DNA TGCGCCAGCAGCTTGGATCACTCGCTCTCTGGAAACACCATATATTTT.

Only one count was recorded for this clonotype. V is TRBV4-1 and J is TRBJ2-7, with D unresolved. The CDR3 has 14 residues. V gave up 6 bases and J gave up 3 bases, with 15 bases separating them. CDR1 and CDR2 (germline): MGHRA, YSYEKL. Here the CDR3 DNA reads TGCGCCAGCAGTCGCACCCTAGTGGACTACGAGCAGTACTTC. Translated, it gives CASSRTLVDYEQYF.

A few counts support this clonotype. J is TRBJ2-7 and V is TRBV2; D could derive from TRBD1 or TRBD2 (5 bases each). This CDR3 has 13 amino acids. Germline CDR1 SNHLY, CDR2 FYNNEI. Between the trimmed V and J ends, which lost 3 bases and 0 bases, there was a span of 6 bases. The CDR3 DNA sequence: TGTGCCAGCAGTGAGAGGGGCTCCTACGAGCAGTACTTC. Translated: CASSERGSYEQYF.

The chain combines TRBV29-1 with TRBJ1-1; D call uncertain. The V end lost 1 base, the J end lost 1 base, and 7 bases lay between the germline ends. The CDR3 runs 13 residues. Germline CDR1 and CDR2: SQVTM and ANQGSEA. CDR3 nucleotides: TGCAGCGTTGAAGTATATCCGAACACTGAAGCTTTCTTT. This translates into CSVEVYPNTEAFF.

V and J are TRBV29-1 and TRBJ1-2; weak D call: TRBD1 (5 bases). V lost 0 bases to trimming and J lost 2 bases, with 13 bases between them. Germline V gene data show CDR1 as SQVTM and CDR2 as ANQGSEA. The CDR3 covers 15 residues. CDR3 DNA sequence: TGCAGCGTTGAAGATAGTGTCCAGGGAAACTATGGCTACACCTTC. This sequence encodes CSVEDSVQGNYGYTF. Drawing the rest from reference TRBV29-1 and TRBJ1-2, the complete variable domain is SAVISQKPSRDICQRGTSLTIQCQVDSQVTMMFWYRQQPGQSLTLIATANQGSEATYESGFVIDKFPISRPNLTFSTLTVSNMSPEDSSIYLCSVEDSVQGNYGYTFGSGTRLTVV.

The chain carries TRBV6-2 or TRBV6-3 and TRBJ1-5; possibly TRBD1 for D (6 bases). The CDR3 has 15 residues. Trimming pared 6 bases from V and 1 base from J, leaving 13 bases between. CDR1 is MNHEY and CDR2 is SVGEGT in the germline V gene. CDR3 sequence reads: CASSWAQGSNQPQHF. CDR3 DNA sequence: TGTGCCAGCAGCTGGGCACAGGGAAGCAATCAGCCCCAGCATTTT.

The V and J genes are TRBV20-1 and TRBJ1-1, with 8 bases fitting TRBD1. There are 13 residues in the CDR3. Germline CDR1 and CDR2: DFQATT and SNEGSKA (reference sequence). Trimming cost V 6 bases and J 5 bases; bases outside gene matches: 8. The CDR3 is CSATQGAETEAFF. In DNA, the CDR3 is TGCAGTGCCACGCAGGGGGCGGAGACTGAAGCTTTCTTT.

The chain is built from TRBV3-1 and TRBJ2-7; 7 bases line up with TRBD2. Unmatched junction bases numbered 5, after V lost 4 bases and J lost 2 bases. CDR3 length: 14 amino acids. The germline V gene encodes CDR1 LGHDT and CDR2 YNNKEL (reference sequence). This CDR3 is CASSRGGGTYEQYF. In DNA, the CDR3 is TGTGCCAGCAGCCGTGGGGGGGGGACCTACGAGCAGTACTTC.

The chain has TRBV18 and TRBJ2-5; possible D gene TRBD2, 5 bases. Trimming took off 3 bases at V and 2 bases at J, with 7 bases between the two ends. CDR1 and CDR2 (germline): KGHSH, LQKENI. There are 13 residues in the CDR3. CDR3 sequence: CASSPRGQETQYF. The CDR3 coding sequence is TGTGCCAGCTCACCCCGGGGACAAGAGACCCAGTACTTC.

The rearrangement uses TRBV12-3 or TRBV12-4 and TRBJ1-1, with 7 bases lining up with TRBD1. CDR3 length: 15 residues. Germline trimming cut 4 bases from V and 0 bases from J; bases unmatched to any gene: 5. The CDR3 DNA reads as TGTGCCAGCAGTTGGGACAGAGACATGAACACTGAAGCTTTCTTT. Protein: CASSWDRDMNTEAFF.

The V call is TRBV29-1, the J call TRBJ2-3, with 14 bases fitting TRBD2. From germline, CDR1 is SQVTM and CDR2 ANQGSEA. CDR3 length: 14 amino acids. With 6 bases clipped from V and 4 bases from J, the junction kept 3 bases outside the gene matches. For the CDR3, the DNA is TGCAGCGTGGGACTAGCGGGGGCGTCAGATACGCAGTATTTT. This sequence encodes CSVGLAGASDTQYF.